This T cell receptor (beta chain) appears in the sequencing data of a study of follicular helper T cells after annual influenza vaccination. The repertoire was sequenced with immunoSEQ multiplex PCR; TCRdb's copy has only in-frame clones and lacks some. The sample has 9,900 or so clones, under 85% seen once; the top ten hold about 0.82%. In germline, CDR1 is MDHEN, CDR2 SYDVKM. This CDR3 has 16 residues. V lost 7 bases to trimming and J lost 6 bases, with 23 bases between them. Noted time point: 2014-2015 season, 7 days after vaccination. The rearrangement links TRBV28 to TRBJ2-3; the D gene is possibly TRBD2 (5 bases). The TCR sequence derives from an adult who received the influenza vaccine. This specimen was CXCR5- memory CD4+ T cells sorted from blood, taken 7 days after influenza vaccination. CDR3 coding DNA: TGTGCCAGCATCCGAGCGGACTCAACTACATATGATACGCAGTATTTT. It yields the protein CASIRADSTTYDTQYF.